This T cell receptor beta chain was observed in a study of glioma-infiltrating T cells. Amplification of TCR alpha and beta CDR3 regions from RNA used iRepertoire nested multiplex PCR. TCRdb re-derived calls from the multiplex PCR reads in MiXCR, one entry per CDR3 protein. This sample carries 44,000 or so distinct CDR3 sequences, around 24% of them seen once, and the ten largest clones take approximately 6.4%. The V gene lost 6 bases and the J gene lost 2 bases, with 18 bases spanning the gap. CDR3 length: 16 residues. Per the germline V gene, CDR1 is MDHEN and CDR2 is SYDVKM. This clonotype appeared many times.

The rearrangement joins TRBV28 to TRBJ2-3; D may be TRBD2 (7 bases). This clonotype was sampled from a human donor with low-grade glioma or glioblastoma, undergoing nonglioma brain surgery, or in good health (not recorded which). The sample taken for sequencing was glioma tissue, nonneoplastic brain tissue, or PBMCs (not recorded which). Written as DNA, the CDR3 is TGTGCCAGCAGGGGGGCTAGCGGTCGGGCCACAGATACGCAGTATTTT. Protein: CASRGASGRATDTQYF.